This T cell receptor beta chain was observed in a study of shared clonotypes between healthy human individuals. CD45RO-negative, CCR7-selected cells formed the naive CD8 fraction, which excluded terminally differentiated effector memory CD45RA+ cells. The CDR3 loop spans 14 amino acids. J gave up 4 bases and V 0 bases, and 3 bases lay outside the gene matches. Per germline, CDR1 SGHRS and CDR2 YFSETQ. On this clone itself: The same CDR3 can be traced to other DNA sequences in this sample.

In the authors' workflow: Because ImmunoSEQ provided only junction sequences with no quality scores, the filtering differed. The method was immunoSEQ multiplex PCR; TCRdb's version includes in-frame clones alone and lacks a portion of them. V, J and clone size derive from that table, while D and trimming were established from the DNA sequence. Among around 620,000 clones listed, 95% were seen once. The receptor comes from a woman in her thirties in good health. Sample: naive CD8+ T cells sorted from blood. The chain combines TRBV5-1 with TRBJ2-7; 8 nucleotides agree with TRBD2. The CDR3 DNA sequence: TGCGCCAGCAGCTTGGGACTAGCGAGTTACGAGCAGTACTTC. It yields the protein CASSLGLASYEQYF. Combining the CDR3 with reference TRBV5-1 and TRBJ2-7 gives the whole variable domain KAGVTQTPRYLIKTRGQQVTLSCSPISGHRSVSWYQQTPGQGLQFLFEYFSETQRNKGNFPGRFSGRQFSNSRSEMNVSTLELGDSALYLCASSLGLASYEQYFGPGTRLTVT.